The 12 T cell receptor beta chains below were found in one sample sequenced in a study of OX40 agonist ivuxolimab in advanced cancers. Method: immunoSEQ multiplex PCR; TCRdb's copy keeps in-frame clones and lacks some. The sample lists some 100,000 clones, more than 80% occurring once. The starting material was CD4+ or CD8+ T cells sorted from blood, obtained in a trial of the OX40 agonist ivuxolimab. All receptors derive from an adult with an advanced solid tumor such as melanoma, head and neck, liver or kidney cancer.

The J gene is TRBJ1-3, the V gene TRBV4-3; weak D call: TRBD1 (5 bases). Trimming cost V 4 bases and J 0 bases, with 13 bases left between them. The CDR3 runs 16 residues. Germline-derived CDR1 and CDR2 are LGHNA and YSLEER. The CDR3 coding sequence is TGCGCCAGCAGCCCGACCAGGGCCCTCTCTGGAAACACCATATATTTT. Protein product: CASSPTRALSGNTIYF.

V and J are TRBV12-5 and TRBJ2-2; 8 bases line up with TRBD2. Looked up from germline, CDR1 is LGHNT and CDR2 is FRNRAP. With 0 bases clipped from V and 5 bases from J, the junction kept 8 bases outside the gene matches. This CDR3 is built from 17 residues. CDR3 nucleotide sequence: TGTGCTAGTGGTTTGGTAATCAGCGGGAGCGGTACCGGGGAGCTGTTTTTT. As protein: CASGLVISGSGTGELFF. Supplemented by reference TRBV12-5 and TRBJ2-2, the full variable domain reads DARVTQTPRHKVTEMGQEVTMRCQPILGHNTVFWYRQTMMQGLELLAYFRNRAPLDDSGMPKDRFSAEMPDATLATLKIQPSEPRDSAVYFCASGLVISGSGTGELFFGEGSRLTVL.

This clone was seen a handful of times. V gene TRBV5-1 combines with J gene TRBJ1-2, with D perhaps matching TRBD1 (5 bases). Germline assignment: CDR1 SGHRS and CDR2 YFSETQ. There are 14 residues in the CDR3. V lost 0 bases, J lost 8 bases, and 14 bases lay in between. CDR3 in amino acids: CASSLAGDSLGYTF. CDR3 bases: TGCGCCAGCAGCTTGGCCGGTGACAGCCTAGGCTACACCTTC.

The chain recombines TRBV6-6 with TRBJ1-2; D gene ambiguous. This CDR3 region has 11 residues. V dropped 5 bases and J dropped 3 bases, with 4 bases sitting between them. The germline gives CDR1 MNHNY, CDR2 SVGAGI (reference sequence). CDR3 sequence (DNA): TGTGCCAGCAGTGAGGACTATGGCTACACCTTC. Encoded protein: CASSEDYGYTF.

This clone was counted between two and nine times. The chain combines TRBV10-1 with TRBJ2-1; D may be TRBD1 (6 bases). Between the trimmed V and J ends, which lost 3 bases and 9 bases, there was a span of 15 bases. The CDR3 runs 14 residues. Germline-derived CDR1 and CDR2 are WNHNN and SYGVQD (reference sequence). The CDR3 region is CASSEWSGGGEQFF. CDR3 in DNA: TGCGCCAGCAGTGAATGGTCTGGGGGCGGTGAGCAGTTCTTC.

The chain has TRBV5-1 and TRBJ2-1, with 10 positions matching TRBD1. Unmatched junction bases numbered 6, after V lost 3 bases and J lost 6 bases. Looked up from germline, CDR1 is SGHRS and CDR2 is YFSETQ. This CDR3 has 15 amino acids. The CDR3 spells CASSYTGTGVNEQFF. DNA for the CDR3: TGCGCCAGCAGCTATACCGGGACAGGGGTCAATGAGCAGTTCTTC. Complete variable domain (other parts from reference TRBV5-1 and TRBJ2-1): KAGVTQTPRYLIKTRGQQVTLSCSPISGHRSVSWYQQTPGQGLQFLFEYFSETQRNKGNFPGRFSGRQFSNSRSEMNVSTLELGDSALYLCASSYTGTGVNEQFFGPGTRLTVL.

CDR3 residues: CASSLGLAGPYNEQFF. CDR3 nucleotides: TGTGCCAGCAGCTTAGGACTAGCGGGACCCTACAATGAGCAGTTCTTC. The chain combines TRBV7-2 with TRBJ2-1; 11 bases are shared with TRBD2. Germline loops: CDR1 SGHTA, CDR2 FQGNSA. V dropped 1 base and J dropped 2; count of bases not matched to a gene: 1. This CDR3 has 16 residues.

The rearrangement joins TRBV6-1 to TRBJ1-1, with D tentatively TRBD1 (6 bases). V lost 2 bases to trimming and J lost 4 bases, with 11 bases between them. Germline-derived CDR1 and CDR2 are MNHNS and SASEGT. The CDR3 contains 14 residues. This CDR3 reads CASSENRALTEAFF. The CDR3 coding sequence is TGTGCCAGCAGTGAAAACAGGGCCCTCACTGAAGCTTTCTTT.

The rearrangement uses TRBV4-1 and TRBJ2-7; D might be TRBD1 (6 bases). CDR1 is MGHRA and CDR2 is YSYEKL in the germline V gene. The CDR3 runs to 13 residues. V shed 0 bases and J shed 4 bases, with 7 bases lying between them. The CDR3, as DNA: TGCGCCAGCAGCCAAGAAAGGGGGTACGAGCAGTACTTC. It specifies CASSQERGYEQYF.

The V gene is TRBV19, the J gene TRBJ1-1; D possibly corresponds to TRBD1 (5 bases). Trimming left V 7 bases short and J 1 base short, with 19 bases between. The CDR3 is 16 amino acids. Germline V gene sequence: CDR1 LNHDA, CDR2 SQIVND (reference sequence). CDR3 bases: TGTGCCAGTAAGGACGGGGCAGATTACCAGAACACTGAAGCTTTCTTT. Its translation: CASKDGADYQNTEAFF.

The V and J genes are TRBV5-1 and TRBJ1-1, with 8 bases identical to TRBD1. The CDR3 has 13 amino acids. The V gene end was trimmed by 1 base and the J gene end by 7 bases; junction bases not matched to a gene: 3. Germline-derived CDR1 and CDR2 are SGHRS and YFSETQ. CDR3 amino acids: CASSLQGAGEAFF. The CDR3 coding sequence is TGCGCCAGCAGCTTGCAGGGGGCTGGTGAAGCTTTCTTT.

This clone has more than one count but fewer than ten. V is TRBV5-1 and J is TRBJ2-7; D remains ambiguous. Germline CDR1 is SGHRS and CDR2 is YFSETQ. V was trimmed by 0 bases and J by 3 bases, leaving 7 bases between them. This CDR3 has 13 amino acids. The CDR3 sequence is CASSLGGYYEQYF. In DNA form, the CDR3 reads TGCGCCAGCAGCTTGGGCGGCTACTACGAGCAGTACTTC.